This T cell receptor beta chain emerged from a study of T cell responses to AZD1222 COVID-19 vaccine. Sequencing was performed with immunoSEQ multiplex PCR; in TCRdb, only in-frame clones are kept and a portion is missing. The data show 150,000 to 200,000 clones, roughly 92% seen once. Trimming pared 2 bases from V and 3 bases from J, leaving 8 bases between. The CDR3 is 13 residues long. Germline V gene lookup returns CDR1 LGHNA and CDR2 YSLEER. A note on this clone: Its antigen is as yet unknown.

Doses given second, at about 4 or about 12 weeks, were pooled. Overall study findings and caveats: The number of AZD1222 recipients seropositive at baseline was only five or six.

The sequence derives from an adult who received the AZD1222 COVID-19 vaccine. The chain has TRBV4-3 and TRBJ2-7; D uncertain. The source material was peripheral blood, sampled 28 days after the second AZD1222 dose. The CDR3 loop reads CASSQTGNYEQYF. The CDR3 coding sequence is TGCGCCAGCAGCCAAACTGGAAACTACGAGCAGTACTTC.